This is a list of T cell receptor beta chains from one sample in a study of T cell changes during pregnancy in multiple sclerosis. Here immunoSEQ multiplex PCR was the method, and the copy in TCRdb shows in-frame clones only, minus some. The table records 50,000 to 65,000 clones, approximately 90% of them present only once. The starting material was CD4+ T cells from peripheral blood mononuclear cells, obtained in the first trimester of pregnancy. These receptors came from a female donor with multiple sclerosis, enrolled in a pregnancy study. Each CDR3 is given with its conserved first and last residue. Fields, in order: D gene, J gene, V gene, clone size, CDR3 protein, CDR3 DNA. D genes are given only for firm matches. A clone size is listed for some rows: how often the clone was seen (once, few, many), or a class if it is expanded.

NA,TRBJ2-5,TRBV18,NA,CASSPLMRVPSVQETQYF,TGTGCCAGCTCACCCCTTATGAGGGTCCCAAGCGTCCAAGAGACCCAGTACTTC
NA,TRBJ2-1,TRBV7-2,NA,CASSFSTTSGHEQFF,TGTGCCAGCAGCTTCTCAACTACGTCTGGCCATGAGCAGTTCTTC
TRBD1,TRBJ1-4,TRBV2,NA,CASSDSLGQGREKLFF,TGTGCCAGCAGTGATAGCCTTGGACAGGGCAGGGAAAAACTGTTTTTT
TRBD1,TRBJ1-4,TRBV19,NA,CASSTRQGPNEKLFF,TGTGCCAGTAGTACCCGACAGGGCCCTAATGAAAAACTGTTTTTT
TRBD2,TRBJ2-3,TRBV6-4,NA,CASSLLAGSSDTQYF,TGTGCCAGCAGTCTACTAGCGGGGTCGTCAGATACGCAGTATTTT
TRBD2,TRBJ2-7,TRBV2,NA,CASRVAGGNEQYF,TGTGCCAGCAGGGTAGCGGGGGGGAACGAGCAGTACTTC
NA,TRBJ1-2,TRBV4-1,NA,CASSQEAGHYGYTF,TGCGCCAGCAGCCAAGAGGCAGGGCACTATGGCTACACCTTC
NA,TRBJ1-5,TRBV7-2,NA,CASQGPSNQPQHF,TGTGCCAGCCAGGGGCCTAGCAATCAGCCCCAGCATTTT
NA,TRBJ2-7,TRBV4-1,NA,CASSRVSEDSKTEQYF,TGCGCCAGCAGCCGGGTAAGCGAGGACAGTAAGACCGAGCAGTACTTC
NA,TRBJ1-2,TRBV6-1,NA,CASSDNGYGYTF,TGTGCCAGCAGTGATAACGGCTATGGCTACACCTTC
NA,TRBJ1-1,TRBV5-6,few,CASSSEHRISEAFF,TGTGCCAGCAGCAGTGAACACAGGATATCTGAAGCTTTCTTT
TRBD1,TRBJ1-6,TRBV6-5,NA,CASSPDRIRLTLHF,TGTGCCAGCAGTCCGGACAGGATACGGTTGACCCTCCACTTT
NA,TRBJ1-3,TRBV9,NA,CASSVAAGISGNTIYF,TGTGCCAGCAGCGTAGCAGCGGGAATCTCTGGAAACACCATATATTTT
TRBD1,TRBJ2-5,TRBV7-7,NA,CASDYNRGRRETQYF,TGTGCTAGCGACTACAACAGGGGGCGCCGAGAGACCCAGTACTTC
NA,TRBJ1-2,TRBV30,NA,CAWSVRESYTF,TGTGCCTGGAGTGTACGGGAGTCCTACACCTTC
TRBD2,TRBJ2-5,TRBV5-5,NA,CASSLAQLGGQETQYF,TGTGCCAGCAGCTTGGCCCAACTGGGGGGGCAAGAGACCCAGTACTTC
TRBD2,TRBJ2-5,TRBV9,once,CASSSPWTSGGAGETQYF,TGTGCCAGCAGCTCCCCTTGGACTAGCGGGGGGGCCGGAGAGACCCAGTACTTC
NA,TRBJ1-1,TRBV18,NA,CASSPPNTVNFTEAFF,TGTGCCAGCTCACCACCGAATACAGTCAACTTCACTGAAGCTTTCTTT
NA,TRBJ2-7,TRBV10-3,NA,CAIRAEGTSYEQYF,TGTGCCATCAGGGCCGAGGGAACCTCCTACGAGCAGTACTTC
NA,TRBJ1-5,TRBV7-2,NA,CASSLDRGWQPQHF,TGTGCCAGCAGCTTGGACAGAGGGTGGCAGCCCCAGCATTTT
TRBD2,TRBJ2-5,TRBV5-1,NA,CASSLLWGGETQYF,TGCGCCAGCAGCTTGCTCTGGGGAGGGGAGACCCAGTACTTC
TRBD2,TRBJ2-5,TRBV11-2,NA,CASSSGLLAGGFQETQYF,TGTGCCAGCAGCTCGGGGCTCCTAGCGGGGGGCTTCCAAGAGACCCAGTACTTC
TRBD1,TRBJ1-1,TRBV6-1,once,CASSEPGTGTTEAFF,TGTGCCAGCAGTGAACCGGGGACAGGGACCACTGAAGCTTTCTTT
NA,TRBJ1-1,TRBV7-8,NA,CASSLGGGLGTEAFF,TGTGCCAGCAGCTTAGGAGGGGGTCTGGGCACTGAAGCTTTCTTT
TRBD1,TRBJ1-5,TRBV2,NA,CACKGTGGHQPQHF,TGTGCCTGCAAAGGGACAGGGGGGCATCAGCCCCAGCATTTT
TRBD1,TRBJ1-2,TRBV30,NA,CAWSVTGGGGYTF,TGTGCCTGGAGCGTGACAGGGGGCGGGGGCTACACCTTC
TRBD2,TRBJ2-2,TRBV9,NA,CASSRRGLAGGPDGELFF,TGTGCCAGCAGCCGTAGAGGCCTAGCGGGGGGGCCCGACGGGGAGCTGTTTTTT
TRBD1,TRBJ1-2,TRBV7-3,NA,CASSLREDRQGYTF,TGTGCCAGCAGCTTAAGGGAGGACAGGCAGGGCTACACCTTC
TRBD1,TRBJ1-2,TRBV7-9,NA,CASSSTGTGGWVGYTF,TGTGCCAGCAGCTCCACCGGGACAGGGGGCTGGGTTGGCTACACCTTC
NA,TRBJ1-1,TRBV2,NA,CASSELQQNTEAFF,TGTGCCAGCAGTGAACTACAGCAGAACACTGAAGCTTTCTTT
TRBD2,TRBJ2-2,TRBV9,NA,CASSNRGGLAGATGELFF,TGTGCCAGCAGCAATAGGGGAGGGCTAGCGGGGGCCACCGGGGAGCTGTTTTTT
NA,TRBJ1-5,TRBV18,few,CASSPTGGGNSNQPQHF,TGTGCCAGCTCACCAACAGGCGGAGGGAACAGCAATCAGCCCCAGCATTTT
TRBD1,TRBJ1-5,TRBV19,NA,CASSGGTVSNQPQHF,TGTGCCAGTAGCGGTGGGACAGTGAGCAATCAGCCCCAGCATTTT
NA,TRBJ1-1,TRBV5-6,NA,CASSFLGAKDTEAFF,TGTGCCAGCAGCTTCTTGGGGGCGAAAGACACTGAAGCTTTCTTT
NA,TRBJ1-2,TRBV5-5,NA,CASSLGGNYGYTF,TGTGCCAGCAGCTTGGGCGGAAACTATGGCTACACCTTC
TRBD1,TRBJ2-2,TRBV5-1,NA,CASSGTGAGELFF,TGCGCCAGCAGCGGGACAGGGGCCGGGGAGCTGTTTTTT
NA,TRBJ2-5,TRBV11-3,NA,CASSIDSGHQETQYF,TGTGCCAGCAGCATCGATTCAGGGCACCAAGAGACCCAGTACTTC
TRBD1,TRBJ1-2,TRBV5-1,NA,CASSSWTGGTGYTF,TGCGCCAGCAGCTCTTGGACAGGGGGTACTGGCTACACCTTC
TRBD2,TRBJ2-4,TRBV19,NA,CASSILTGTRKNIQYF,TGTGCCAGTAGTATCCTTACCGGGACTAGGAAAAACATTCAGTACTTC
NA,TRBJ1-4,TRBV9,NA,CASSGPPGSRHNEKLFF,TGTGCCAGCAGCGGACCCCCCGGATCGCGACATAATGAAAAACTGTTTTTT
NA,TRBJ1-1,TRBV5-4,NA,CASSQQGGTEAFF,TGTGCCAGCAGCCAGCAAGGGGGCACTGAAGCTTTCTTT
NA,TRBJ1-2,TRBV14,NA,CASSQDVDIFYGYTF,TGTGCCAGCAGCCAAGATGTGGACATCTTCTATGGCTACACCTTC